The sequence of this T cell receptor beta chain was determined in a study of T cell changes during pregnancy in multiple sclerosis. Assay: immunoSEQ multiplex PCR; the TCRdb copy retains only in-frame clones and omits some. The sample yields about 17,000 clones, 88% seen once. V lost 5 bases and J lost 3; bases outside the gene matches: 27. CDR3 length: 21 residues. Germline assignment: CDR1 MNHEY and CDR2 SMNVEV (reference sequence). The J gene is TRBJ2-5, the V gene TRBV27; TRBD1 matches at 7 bases. This clonotype was sampled from a female donor in good health, enrolled as a control in a pregnancy study. Sequenced material: CD8+ T cells from peripheral blood mononuclear cells, taken after pregnancy. CDR3 DNA sequence: TGTGCCAGCAGTGTCCGTAGCTTAGCCCCCCCTCGTACAGGGGCCGAAGAGACCCAGTACTTC. Amino acids: CASSVRSLAPPRTGAEETQYF.